A selection of T cell receptor beta chains follows, all from one sample in a study of response to subunit inactivated influenza vaccine. Using its own MiXCR run on the RT-PCR reads, TCRdb lists one record per CDR3 protein. The data show some 850,000 distinct CDR3 sequences, approximately 18% seen once. The sample was PBMCs from blood, taken 5 days after vaccination. The receptor source for this set is a man in his fifties who received an inactivated influenza vaccine. Both conserved end residues are part of each CDR3. D genes are given only for firm matches. Size tells how often a clone was seen (once, few, many) or the class of an expanded clone, and some rows leave it out.

d_call: NA; j_call: TRBJ2-7; v_call: TRBV6-2/TRBV6-3; clone_size: NA; cdr3_nt: TGTGCCAGCAGTAACACCCGTAAGGAGCAGTACTTC; cdr3_aa: CASSNTRKEQYF
d_call: TRBD2; j_call: TRBJ2-4; v_call: TRBV20-1; clone_size: NA; cdr3_nt: TGCAGTGCCCACCTGGCGGGAGCGGGGATAGCCAAAAACATTCAGTACTTC; cdr3_aa: CSAHLAGAGIAKNIQYF
d_call: NA; j_call: TRBJ1-2; v_call: TRBV2; clone_size: few; cdr3_nt: TGTGCCAGCAGTGAAGACGAGCGCGGATCGTATGGCTACACCTTC; cdr3_aa: CASSEDERGSYGYTF
d_call: TRBD2; j_call: TRBJ2-7; v_call: TRBV5-1; clone_size: NA; cdr3_nt: TGCGCCAGCAGCTTGGCTGGAGCGGGAAACTACGAGCAGTACTTC; cdr3_aa: CASSLAGAGNYEQYF
d_call: TRBD1; j_call: TRBJ2-2; v_call: TRBV20-1; clone_size: NA; cdr3_nt: TGCAGTGCTAGAGATCCCTTAGGGGGCAACCCCGGGGAGCTGTTTTTT; cdr3_aa: CSARDPLGGNPGELFF
d_call: NA; j_call: TRBJ2-7; v_call: TRBV6-5; clone_size: NA; cdr3_nt: TGTGCCAGCAGTTACCACCCACAGGGTATCTACGAGCAGTACTTC; cdr3_aa: CASSYHPQGIYEQYF
d_call: NA; j_call: TRBJ2-1; v_call: TRBV6-2/TRBV6-3; clone_size: NA; cdr3_nt: TGTGCCAGCAGTTACTCGAGGTCAGACCCAAGGGAGCAGTTCTTC; cdr3_aa: CASSYSRSDPREQFF
d_call: NA; j_call: TRBJ1-6; v_call: TRBV12-3/TRBV12-4; clone_size: many; cdr3_nt: TGTGCCAGCAGCGGGTGGGGGACCAATAATTCACCCCTCCACTTT; cdr3_aa: CASSGWGTNNSPLHF
d_call: NA; j_call: TRBJ2-7; v_call: TRBV25-1; clone_size: NA; cdr3_nt: TGTGCCAGCAGTGCCGCAGGACTATCTCCCTACGAGCAGTACTTC; cdr3_aa: CASSAAGLSPYEQYF
d_call: NA; j_call: TRBJ1-1; v_call: TRBV5-1; clone_size: few; cdr3_nt: TGCGCCAGCACCCCGACCTGGGGGACTGAAGCTTTCTTT; cdr3_aa: CASTPTWGTEAFF
d_call: NA; j_call: TRBJ2-7; v_call: TRBV4-2; clone_size: few; cdr3_nt: TGTGCCAGCAGCCCCACCTCCAGGGTCTCCGAGCAGTACTTC; cdr3_aa: CASSPTSRVSEQYF
d_call: TRBD1; j_call: TRBJ2-7; v_call: TRBV20-1; clone_size: few; cdr3_nt: TGCAGTGCTAGAGCACCAGGGGGCATGATCCACGAGCAGTACTTC; cdr3_aa: CSARAPGGMIHEQYF
d_call: NA; j_call: TRBJ1-5; v_call: TRBV7-9; clone_size: many; cdr3_nt: TGTGCCAGCAGCTTAGGGCAGAATCAGCCCCAGCATTTT; cdr3_aa: CASSLGQNQPQHF
d_call: TRBD1; j_call: TRBJ2-7; v_call: TRBV3-1; clone_size: NA; cdr3_nt: TGTGCCAGCAGCCACGGACAGGGGGCCAACGAGCAGTACTTC; cdr3_aa: CASSHGQGANEQYF
d_call: NA; j_call: TRBJ1-4; v_call: TRBV4-2; clone_size: many; cdr3_nt: TGTGCCAGCAGCCAAACTGGACAGCCAACTAATGAAAAACTGTTTTTT; cdr3_aa: CASSQTGQPTNEKLFF
d_call: TRBD1; j_call: TRBJ1-5; v_call: TRBV2; clone_size: once; cdr3_nt: TGTGCCAGCAGTCGGGCAGGGGGCGGCAATCAGCCCCAGCATTTT; cdr3_aa: CASSRAGGGNQPQHF
d_call: NA; j_call: TRBJ2-1; v_call: TRBV12-3/TRBV12-4; clone_size: few; cdr3_nt: TGTGCCAGCAGTTTTATGGATGAGCAGTTCTTC; cdr3_aa: CASSFMDEQFF
d_call: NA; j_call: TRBJ2-2; v_call: TRBV11-2; clone_size: NA; cdr3_nt: TGTGCCAGCAGCTCTTTCGGGCTAGCTGACACCGGGGAGCTGTTTTTT; cdr3_aa: CASSSFGLADTGELFF
d_call: NA; j_call: TRBJ2-3; v_call: TRBV6-2/TRBV6-3; clone_size: few; cdr3_nt: TGTGCCAGCAGTTACTCGACCCGAGATACGCAGTATTTT; cdr3_aa: CASSYSTRDTQYF
d_call: NA; j_call: TRBJ2-2; v_call: TRBV7-9; clone_size: NA; cdr3_nt: TGTGCCAGCAGCTTCGGGGGAGAAAGCACCGGGGAGCTGTTTTTT; cdr3_aa: CASSFGGESTGELFF
d_call: TRBD1; j_call: TRBJ1-1; v_call: TRBV7-9; clone_size: NA; cdr3_nt: TGTGCCAGCAGCTTAGCGACAGGGACCACTGAAGCTTTCTTT; cdr3_aa: CASSLATGTTEAFF
d_call: NA; j_call: TRBJ2-6; v_call: TRBV9; clone_size: few; cdr3_nt: TGTGCCAGCAGCGCCCACAGGGTGTTGGTTTCTGGGGCCAACGTCCTGACTTTC; cdr3_aa: CASSAHRVLVSGANVLTF
d_call: NA; j_call: TRBJ2-1; v_call: TRBV11-1; clone_size: NA; cdr3_nt: TGTGCCAGCAGCCCGGAAGTTCGGGGCAATGAGCAGTTCTTC; cdr3_aa: CASSPEVRGNEQFF
d_call: NA; j_call: TRBJ2-7; v_call: TRBV6-5; clone_size: many; cdr3_nt: TGTGCCAGCAGTTACTCGGGAAACTGGCCCTACGAGCAGTACTTC; cdr3_aa: CASSYSGNWPYEQYF
d_call: TRBD1; j_call: TRBJ2-7; v_call: TRBV5-6; clone_size: NA; cdr3_nt: TGTGCCAGCACGTCATTAGGGACAGGGTTCTACGAGCAGTACTTC; cdr3_aa: CASTSLGTGFYEQYF
d_call: NA; j_call: TRBJ2-2; v_call: TRBV11-2; clone_size: NA; cdr3_nt: TGTGCCAGCAGCTCGCAGGGGGGCGGGGAGCTGTTTTTT; cdr3_aa: CASSSQGGGELFF
d_call: TRBD2; j_call: TRBJ2-1; v_call: TRBV20-1; clone_size: few; cdr3_nt: TGCAGTGCTAGAGATCTAGGGACTAGCGGGAGTTGGAACAATGAGCAGTTCTTC; cdr3_aa: CSARDLGTSGSWNNEQFF
d_call: NA; j_call: TRBJ2-3; v_call: TRBV10-3; clone_size: few; cdr3_nt: TGTGCCATCAGAGGGGACACAGTGAGCACAGATACGCAGTATTTT; cdr3_aa: CAIRGDTVSTDTQYF
d_call: NA; j_call: TRBJ1-1; v_call: TRBV3-1; clone_size: NA; cdr3_nt: TGTGCCAGCAGCCCTACAACTTCTACTGAAGCTTTCTTT; cdr3_aa: CASSPTTSTEAFF
d_call: NA; j_call: TRBJ1-1; v_call: TRBV12-3/TRBV12-4; clone_size: many; cdr3_nt: TGTGCCAGCAGACTCGTACAGGGCAGTGAAGCTTTCTTT; cdr3_aa: CASRLVQGSEAFF
d_call: NA; j_call: TRBJ2-1; v_call: TRBV7-9; clone_size: few; cdr3_nt: TGTGCCAGCAGCGCGACTCGCGGGTACAATGAGCAGTTCTTC; cdr3_aa: CASSATRGYNEQFF
d_call: NA; j_call: TRBJ1-2; v_call: TRBV5-1; clone_size: few; cdr3_nt: TGCGCCAGCAGCTACCACAGGGAAGATGGCTACACCTTC; cdr3_aa: CASSYHREDGYTF
d_call: TRBD1; j_call: TRBJ1-3; v_call: TRBV6-1; clone_size: NA; cdr3_nt: TGTGCCAGCAGGGAACCGACAGGGACTGGAAACACCATATATTTT; cdr3_aa: CASREPTGTGNTIYF
d_call: TRBD1; j_call: TRBJ1-6; v_call: TRBV3-1; clone_size: NA; cdr3_nt: TGTGCCAGCAGCCCCGGACAGGCCTCACCCCTCCACTTT; cdr3_aa: CASSPGQASPLHF
d_call: NA; j_call: TRBJ2-6; v_call: TRBV5-6; clone_size: few; cdr3_nt: TGTGCCAGCAGCTTTACCAGCTCTGGGGCCAACGTCCTGACTTTC; cdr3_aa: CASSFTSSGANVLTF
d_call: NA; j_call: TRBJ2-3; v_call: TRBV6-5; clone_size: few; cdr3_nt: TGTGCCAGCAGTTACAGCCTCAACGGAGCATCCACAGATACGCAGTATTTT; cdr3_aa: CASSYSLNGASTDTQYF
d_call: TRBD2; j_call: TRBJ2-7; v_call: TRBV20-1; clone_size: few; cdr3_nt: TGCAGTGCTAGGGGGACTAGCTACTACGAGCAGTACTTC; cdr3_aa: CSARGTSYYEQYF
d_call: NA; j_call: TRBJ2-7; v_call: TRBV11-2; clone_size: NA; cdr3_nt: TGTGCCAGCAGCTTAGATCCCGGGTACTACGAGCAGTACTTC; cdr3_aa: CASSLDPGYYEQYF
d_call: NA; j_call: TRBJ2-3; v_call: TRBV20-1; clone_size: NA; cdr3_nt: TGCAGTGCTAGAGACCCCAGGGGCTACACAGATACGCAGTATTTT; cdr3_aa: CSARDPRGYTDTQYF
d_call: TRBD2; j_call: TRBJ2-3; v_call: TRBV20-1; clone_size: few; cdr3_nt: TGCAGTGCTAGAGATCTGATACTAGCGGACCTCACAGATACGCAGTATTTT; cdr3_aa: CSARDLILADLTDTQYF
d_call: NA; j_call: TRBJ1-3; v_call: TRBV20-1; clone_size: few; cdr3_nt: TGCAGTGCTACCAGGGAGTGGGGGGCGAGTTCTGGAAACACCATATATTTT; cdr3_aa: CSATREWGASSGNTIYF
d_call: TRBD2; j_call: TRBJ2-7; v_call: TRBV9; clone_size: NA; cdr3_nt: TGTGCCAGCAGCGTAGGGGGGACTAGCGGGACGAGCGAGCAGTACTTC; cdr3_aa: CASSVGGTSGTSEQYF
d_call: NA; j_call: TRBJ1-5; v_call: TRBV6-1; clone_size: NA; cdr3_nt: TGTGCCAGCAGTGAGAAGGGGCGCAATCAGCCCCAGCATTTT; cdr3_aa: CASSEKGRNQPQHF
d_call: TRBD2; j_call: TRBJ2-7; v_call: TRBV12-3/TRBV12-4; clone_size: NA; cdr3_nt: TGTGCCACTCAACTAGCGGAGTCCCCCTACGAGCAGTACTTC; cdr3_aa: CATQLAESPYEQYF
d_call: NA; j_call: TRBJ1-5; v_call: TRBV11-2; clone_size: few; cdr3_nt: TGTGCCAGCAGCGTAGATAGGAGAGGACAGCCCCAGCATTTT; cdr3_aa: CASSVDRRGQPQHF
d_call: TRBD2; j_call: TRBJ2-1; v_call: TRBV12-3/TRBV12-4; clone_size: few; cdr3_nt: TGTGCCAGCAGCCGTGTAGCGGGAAGATACAATGAGCAGTTCTTC; cdr3_aa: CASSRVAGRYNEQFF
d_call: TRBD1; j_call: TRBJ1-5; v_call: TRBV6-2/TRBV6-3; clone_size: few; cdr3_nt: TGTGCCAGCAGTCATGGTCCAGGGGGACGTCAGCCCCAGCATTTT; cdr3_aa: CASSHGPGGRQPQHF